These 18 T cell receptor beta chains share one sample of origin, sequenced in a study of graft-versus-host responses after intestinal transplantation. No antigens are known for them. Generated by immunoSEQ multiplex PCR, the TCRdb table keeps only in-frame clones and is missing some. The sample lists about 88,000 clones; about 94% were seen once. The sample was unstimulated CD4+ T cells sorted from spleen or lymph node cells, taken before transplant. All receptors derive from a human donor who was the organ donor for an intestinal transplant.

This chain uses TRBV11-2 with TRBJ1-4, with 9 nucleotides matching TRBD1. The CDR3 sequence is 12 residues long. Losses at the gene ends were 4 bases for V and 14 bases for J; bases not matched to a gene: 5. Germline CDR1 is SGHAT and CDR2 is FQNNGV. The CDR3 loop reads CASSSQGAPLFF. CDR3 in DNA: TGTGCCAGCAGCTCACAGGGGGCTCCCCTGTTTTTT.

This rearrangement joins TRBV30 to TRBJ1-1; D is perhaps TRBD1 (6 bases). The CDR3 spans 14 residues. From germline, CDR1 is GTSNPN and CDR2 SVGIG (reference sequence). Trimming stripped 2 bases from V and 3 bases from J, with 13 bases between. CDR3 DNA: TGTGCCTGGAGTACGAGGGGGAAAGACACTGAAGCTTTCTTT. Translated: CAWSTRGKDTEAFF.

The chain links TRBV4-1 to TRBJ2-1; 8 bases are shared with TRBD2. Germline V CDR1 and CDR2: MGHRA, YSYEKL. The J segment lost 6 bases and the V segment lost 2 bases, leaving 9 bases of the junction unmatched. The CDR3 consists of 16 residues. The CDR3 nucleotides are TGCGCCAGCAGCCAACTGCCAGCGGGGGCCCGCAATGAGCAGTTCTTC. Its protein product is CASSQLPAGARNEQFF.

The count of this clone is one. V is TRBV6-5 and J is TRBJ1-5; D unclear. Germline V CDR1 and CDR2: MNHEY, SVGAGI. Trimming pared 3 bases from V and 2 bases from J, leaving 8 bases between. CDR3 length: 14 amino acids. For the CDR3, the DNA is TGTGCCAGCAGTTATTTTAAAGGCAATCAGCCCCAGCATTTT. Residues: CASSYFKGNQPQHF.

The chain joins TRBV6-5 to TRBJ2-7; D is ambiguous. V gave up 8 bases and J gave up 2 bases, with 16 bases separating them. Looked up from germline, CDR1 is MNHEY and CDR2 is SVGAGI. This CDR3 has 14 amino acids. CDR3 loop: CASGVRGPPYEQYF. The CDR3 bases are TGTGCCAGCGGGGTGAGAGGACCCCCCTACGAGCAGTACTTC.

The chain carries TRBV19 and TRBJ1-1; the D gene is possibly TRBD1 (5 bases). V lost 3 bases and J lost 2, with 10 bases in between. The CDR3 consists of 14 residues. In germline, CDR1 is LNHDA, CDR2 SQIVND (reference sequence). CDR3 nucleotides: TGTGCCAGTAGTATGACAGTTTCTAACACTGAAGCTTTCTTT. Translation: CASSMTVSNTEAFF.

The V and J genes are TRBV29-1 and TRBJ2-3; 11 bases line up with TRBD2. CDR1 and CDR2 from the germline V gene are SQVTM and ANQGSEA. The V and J ends lost 6 bases and 2 bases, in that order; junction bases with no gene match: 4. The CDR3 extends over 14 amino acids. In DNA form, the CDR3 reads TGCAGCGTGCGACTAGCGGGGTACACAGATACGCAGTATTTT. It is translated as CSVRLAGYTDTQYF.

V gene TRBV27 combines with J gene TRBJ2-6; tentative D call: TRBD1 (6 bases). The germline V gene has CDR1 MNHEY and CDR2 SMNVEV (reference sequence). The V gene lost 6 bases and the J gene lost 4 bases, with 19 bases spanning the gap. The CDR3 extends over 17 amino acids. DNA for the CDR3: TGTGCCAGCAGGTCCTACAAAACAGGGAGCGGGGCCAACGTCCTGACTTTC. As protein: CASRSYKTGSGANVLTF.

This clone was detected only a few times. V is TRBV12-5 and J is TRBJ1-2, with 10 bases lining up with TRBD1. In germline, CDR1 is LGHNT, CDR2 FRNRAP. This CDR3 has 19 residues. V trimming: 0 bases; J trimming: 5 bases; junction bases outside the gene matches: 15. CDR3 coding DNA: TGTGCTAGTGGTTTGGTGATGACGGACAGGGGGGGGCGCATATATGGCTACACCTTC. It codes for CASGLVMTDRGGRIYGYTF.

Note on this clone: The junction departs from germline at one end; a sequencing error may be responsible. This sequence joins TRBV28 and TRBJ1-5; 8 bases are shared with TRBD1. This CDR3 has 15 residues. Per the germline V gene, CDR1 is MDHEN and CDR2 is SYDVKM. This CDR3 is CAGRSMGQGNQPQHF. As DNA, the CDR3 is TGTGCCGGCAGATCTATGGGACAGGGCAATCAGCCCCAGCATTTT.

This chain joins TRBV18 and TRBJ1-1, with 9 bases identical to TRBD1. The length of the CDR3 is 14 residues. Germline V gene lookup returns CDR1 KGHSH and CDR2 LQKENI. J gave up 1 base and V 4 bases, and 1 base lay outside the gene matches. This CDR3 reads CASSQGQGNTEAFF. In DNA, the CDR3 is TGTGCCAGCTCACAGGGACAGGGGAACACTGAAGCTTTCTTT.

This chain connects TRBV6-6 to TRBJ1-1; 11 bases match TRBD1. This CDR3 spans 14 amino acids. J lost 4 bases, V lost 6 bases, and 4 bases had no gene match. CDR1 MNHNY and CDR2 SVGAGI come from the germline V gene (reference sequence). CDR3 protein: CASRGQGAPTEAFF. The CDR3, as DNA: TGTGCCAGCAGAGGACAGGGGGCTCCCACTGAAGCTTTCTTT.

This sequence joins TRBV6-5 and TRBJ1-1, with D unclear. CDR1 and CDR2 (germline): MNHEY, SVGAGI. The V and J ends lost 5 bases and 10 bases respectively, with 17 bases between them. There are 13 residues in the CDR3. The CDR3 spells CASSTVSVRGAFF. The CDR3 bases are TGTGCCAGCAGTACCGTCTCCGTGCGGGGAGCTTTCTTT.

The CDR3 coding sequence is TGTGCCAGCAGCCGAAATCCACCTGGTAGCGGGGGGGCTACCAATGAGCAGTTCTTC. The encoded protein is CASSRNPPGSGGATNEQFF. The chain carries TRBV9 and TRBJ2-1, with TRBD2 identical over 11 bases. V lost 4 bases and J lost 6; bases outside the gene matches: 18. CDR1 is SGDLS and CDR2 is YYNGEE in the germline V gene. This CDR3 spans 19 amino acids.

Of note for this clone: Other DNA sequences in the same sample also yield this CDR3. The rearrangement uses TRBV7-3 and TRBJ1-1; possible D gene TRBD1, 5 bases. The length of the CDR3 is 14 residues. V was trimmed by 5 bases and J by 2 bases, leaving 12 bases between them. Per germline, CDR1 SGHTA and CDR2 FQGTGA. CDR3 DNA sequence: TGTGCCAGCAGCCTCGGGACGGGCAACACTGAAGCTTTCTTT. Its translation: CASSLGTGNTEAFF.

CDR3 DNA sequence: TGCGCCAGCAGCTTGGTGCCGATCTCTGGGGCCAACGTCCTGACTTTC. This sequence encodes CASSLVPISGANVLTF. The chain has TRBV5-1 and TRBJ2-6, with D hard to call. V lost 0 bases to trimming and J lost 0 bases, with 7 bases between them. Germline lookup yields CDR1 SGHRS and CDR2 YFSETQ. The CDR3 is made up of 16 amino acids.

The gene calls are TRBV5-4 and TRBJ2-2, with a tentative D call TRBD1 (5 bases). CDR1 and CDR2 from the germline V gene are SGHNT and YYREEE (reference sequence). V lost 2 bases, J lost 3 bases, and 14 bases lay in between. The CDR3 extends over 16 amino acids. The CDR3 sequence: CASSFQNGQDTGELFF. The CDR3 region has the DNA TGTGCCAGCAGCTTCCAAAATGGACAAGACACCGGGGAGCTGTTTTTT.

The chain joins TRBV29-1 to TRBJ2-6, with a weak D call TRBD1 (5 bases). The CDR3 is 13 residues long. Germline CDR1 SQVTM, CDR2 ANQGSEA. V was clipped by 3 bases and J by 3 bases, with 6 bases between them. The CDR3 loop reads CSVDRVGANVLTF. Written as DNA, the CDR3 is TGCAGCGTTGACAGGGTTGGGGCCAACGTCCTGACTTTC.